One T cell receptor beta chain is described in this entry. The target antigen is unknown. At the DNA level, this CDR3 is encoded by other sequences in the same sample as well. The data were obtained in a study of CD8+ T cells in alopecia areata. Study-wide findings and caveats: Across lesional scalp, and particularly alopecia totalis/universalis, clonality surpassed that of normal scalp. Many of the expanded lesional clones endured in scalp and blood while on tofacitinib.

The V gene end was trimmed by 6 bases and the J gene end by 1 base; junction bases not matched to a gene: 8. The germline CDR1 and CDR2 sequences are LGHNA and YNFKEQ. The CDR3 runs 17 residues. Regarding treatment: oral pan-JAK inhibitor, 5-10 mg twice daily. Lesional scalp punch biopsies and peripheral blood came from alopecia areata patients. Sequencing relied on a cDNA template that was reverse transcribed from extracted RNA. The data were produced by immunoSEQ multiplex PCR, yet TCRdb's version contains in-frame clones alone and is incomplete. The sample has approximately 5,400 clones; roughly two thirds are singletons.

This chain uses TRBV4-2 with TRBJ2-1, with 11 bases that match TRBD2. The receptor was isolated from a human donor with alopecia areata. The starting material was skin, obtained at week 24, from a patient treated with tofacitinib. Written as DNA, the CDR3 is TGTGCCAGCAGTCTGGCGGCTAGCGGGGGGTCCTACAATGAGCAGTTCTTC. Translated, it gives CASSLAASGGSYNEQFF.